A single sample is the source of the 19 T cell receptor beta chains below, sequenced in a study of cytomegalovirus exposure and HLA in healthy donors. PCR employed 60 Vbeta and 13 Jbeta primers. Only in-frame clones appear in the TCRdb table, and some are missing; sequencing was by immunoSEQ multiplex PCR. Of over 75,000 clones listed, roughly four fifths are singletons. The sequenced sample was PBMCs. The receptors originated from a man aged 25 to 40 in good health and CMV-seropositive.

The chain recombines TRBV9 with TRBJ2-3; 7 nucleotides match TRBD2. Germline trimming cut 0 bases from V and 0 bases from J; bases unmatched to any gene: 1. The CDR3 covers 15 residues. Germline-derived CDR1 and CDR2 are SGDLS and YYNGEE. The CDR3 region is CASSVGGGSTDTQYF. The CDR3 DNA reads as TGTGCCAGCAGCGTAGGCGGGGGAAGCACAGATACGCAGTATTTT.

This clone appeared once. V is TRBV6-5 and J is TRBJ2-3; TRBD2 matches 8 bases. V was pared by 4 bases and J by 2 bases, with 5 bases of the junction left unmatched. This CDR3 region has 15 residues. Germline lookup yields CDR1 MNHEY and CDR2 SVGAGI. The DNA of the CDR3 is TGTGCCAGCAGTTCAAGCGGGAGCTTCACAGATACGCAGTATTTT. Its translation is CASSSSGSFTDTQYF.

The CDR3 reads CASSALAAYNEQFF. CDR3 nucleotides: TGTGCCAGCTCAGCTCTAGCAGCTTACAATGAGCAGTTCTTC. The chain is built from TRBV18 and TRBJ2-1, with D perhaps matching TRBD2 (5 bases). Trimming pared 5 bases from V and 4 bases from J, leaving 12 bases between. The germline CDR1 and CDR2 sequences are KGHSH and LQKENI. The CDR3 runs 14 residues. Using reference TRBV18 and TRBJ2-1 for the parts outside the CDR3, the full variable domain is NAGVMQNPRHLVRRRGQEARLRCSPMKGHSHVYWYRQLPEEGLKFMVYLQKENIIDESGMPKERFSAEFPKEGPSILRIQQVVRGDSAAYFCASSALAAYNEQFFGPGTRLTVL.

The chain uses TRBV27 and TRBJ1-2, with D perhaps matching TRBD1 (5 bases). The germline V gene encodes CDR1 MNHEY and CDR2 SMNVEV (reference sequence). Trimming cost V 5 bases and J 4 bases, with 14 bases left between them. The CDR3 runs to 14 residues. The CDR3, as DNA: TGTGCCAGCAGTCCCCAGGGTCCCCTCTATGGCTACACCTTC. This gives the protein CASSPQGPLYGYTF.

This chain uses TRBV27 with TRBJ2-3; 12 positions match TRBD2. V trimming: 1 base; J trimming: 5 bases; junction bases outside the gene matches: 4. CDR3 size: 16 residues. Per the germline V gene, CDR1 is MNHEY and CDR2 is SMNVEV (reference sequence). In nucleotides, the CDR3 is TGTGCCAGCAGTTTATTTCTAGCGGGAGGGGTAGATACGCAGTATTTT. Its protein product is CASSLFLAGGVDTQYF.

This rearrangement joins TRBV15 to TRBJ1-1; 8 nucleotides align to TRBD1. The CDR3 has 14 residues. V gave up 5 bases and J gave up 1 base; unmatched junction bases: 3. The germline CDR1 and CDR2 sequences are LNHNV and YYDKDF (reference sequence). The CDR3 loop is CATSFDRGNTEAFF. The CDR3, as DNA: TGTGCCACCAGCTTCGACAGGGGGAACACTGAAGCTTTCTTT.

This chain uses TRBV19 with TRBJ2-7; the match to TRBD1 covers 10 bases. The germline V gene has CDR1 LNHDA and CDR2 SQIVND (reference sequence). V was clipped by 5 bases and J by 4 bases; unmatched bases: 8. The CDR3 extends over 15 amino acids. The CDR3 loop reads CASSPQGQGNYEQYF. The CDR3 DNA is TGTGCCAGTAGTCCCCAGGGACAGGGGAATTACGAGCAGTACTTC. Looking up the rest from reference TRBV19 and TRBJ2-7 gives the full variable domain: DGGITQSPKYLFRKEGQNVTLSCEQNLNHDAMYWYRQDPGQGLRLIYYSQIVNDFQKGDIAEGYSVSREKKESFPLTVTSAQKNPTAFYLCASSPQGQGNYEQYFGPGTRLTVT.

The chain links TRBV28 to TRBJ2-7; unclear D gene. The CDR3 runs 12 residues. CDR1 and CDR2 (germline): MDHEN, SYDVKM. The ends were cut back, 3 bases at V and 3 bases at J, with 6 bases in the middle. For the CDR3, the DNA is TGTGCCAGCAGTTTGGCCCTCTACGAGCAGTACTTC. As protein: CASSLALYEQYF.

The chain combines TRBV28 with TRBJ2-1, with D perhaps TRBD1 (5 bases). Trimming took 5 bases from V and 0 from J, leaving 17 bases between them. Germline values: CDR1 MDHEN, CDR2 SYDVKM. The CDR3 length is 17 residues. The CDR3 DNA follows: TGTGCCAGCAGTCCGCACCGATCAGGGTTCTCCTACAATGAGCAGTTCTTC. Translation: CASSPHRSGFSYNEQFF. Complete variable domain (other parts from reference TRBV28 and TRBJ2-1): DVKVTQSSRYLVKRTGEKVFLECVQDMDHENMFWYRQDPGLGLRLIYFSYDVKMKEKGDIPEGYSVSREKKERFSLILESASTNQTSMYLCASSPHRSGFSYNEQFFGPGTRLTVL.

V is TRBV19 and J is TRBJ2-7; maybe TRBD1 (6 bases). Germline assignment: CDR1 LNHDA and CDR2 SQIVND (reference sequence). The V end lost 10 bases, the J end lost 6 bases, and 16 bases lay between the germline ends. The CDR3 contains 12 residues. The CDR3 loop reads CATMTGGFEQYF. The CDR3 DNA is TGTGCCACTATGACAGGAGGCTTCGAGCAGTACTTC.

This sequence joins TRBV11-2 and TRBJ1-1, with D perhaps TRBD1 (5 bases). The CDR3 is 14 residues long. V lost 6 bases and J 5 bases, leaving 16 bases between the germline ends. CDR1 and CDR2 from the germline V gene are SGHAT and FQNNGV. The CDR3 coding sequence is TGTGCCAGCAGGGGATCGGGGGTTGCGACTGAAGCTTTCTTT. It encodes CASRGSGVATEAFF.

The chain links TRBV18 to TRBJ1-5; the match to TRBD1 covers 10 bases. In germline, CDR1 is KGHSH, CDR2 LQKENI. This CDR3 has 16 residues. Losses at the gene ends were 6 bases for V and 2 bases for J; bases not matched to a gene: 7. CDR3 coding DNA: TGTGCCAGCTCGGAGGCAGGACAGGGGGGCAATCAGCCCCAGCATTTT. Translating it yields CASSEAGQGGNQPQHF.

CDR3 DNA: TGTGCCAGCAGTTACAGGGGCTATGGCTACACCTTC. This sequence encodes CASSYRGYGYTF. The chain employs TRBV6-5 and TRBJ1-2, with D maybe TRBD1 (5 bases). V lost 2 bases and J 4 bases, leaving 5 bases between the germline ends. Germline V gene lookup returns CDR1 MNHEY and CDR2 SVGAGI. The CDR3 is 12 amino acids.

This clone is a singleton in its sample. The chain couples TRBV10-2 to TRBJ2-7; 10 positions match TRBD2. Trimming cost V 7 bases and J 0 bases; bases outside gene matches: 6. CDR1 is WSHSY, CDR2 SAAADI, per germline. This CDR3 is built from 15 residues. The CDR3 DNA reads as TGCGCCAGCACCTTGACTAGCGGGCCCTCCTACGAGCAGTACTTC. It codes for CASTLTSGPSYEQYF.

A few counts support this clone. The chain links TRBV6-1 to TRBJ2-7, with TRBD2 as a possible D gene (7 bases). V dropped 1 base and J dropped 4 bases, with 20 bases sitting between them. Germline V gene sequence: CDR1 MNHNS, CDR2 SASEGT. The CDR3 loop spans 17 amino acids. CDR3 nucleotides: TGTGCCAGCAGTGAAGTGGTGCTGAGGGGGGGGCGGTACGAGCAGTACTTC. Translated, it gives CASSEVVLRGGRYEQYF.

The rearrangement uses TRBV2 and TRBJ2-5; possible D gene TRBD1, 6 bases. Near its end, the DNA agrees better with TRBJ2-7, so the J call may be wrong. The CDR3 is 17 residues long. Germline lookup yields CDR1 SNHLY and CDR2 FYNNEI. CDR3 DNA: TGTGCCAGCAGTGACTTAATCCGGGACACCTTACCGGGCGAGCAGTACTTC. Amino acids: CASSDLIRDTLPGEQYF.

The rearrangement joins TRBV7-2 to TRBJ2-1; D gene unclear. The CDR3 loop spans 14 amino acids. Between the trimmed V and J ends, which lost 5 bases and 7 bases, there was a span of 15 bases. Looked up from germline, CDR1 is SGHTA and CDR2 is FQGNSA. In nucleotides, the CDR3 is TGTGCCAGCAGCACCGATAGATCGGTAAATGAGCAGTTCTTC. It codes for CASSTDRSVNEQFF.

Turning to this clone: The junction departs from germline at one end; a sequencing error may be responsible. This chain links TRBV14 with TRBJ2-1, with 7 bases aligning to TRBD2. CDR1 and CDR2 from the germline V gene are SGHDN and FVKESK. The CDR3 consists of 14 residues. Written as DNA, the CDR3 is TGTGCCAGCACCCAACTAGAGGGAGGGTATGAGCAGTTCTTC. This gives the protein CASTQLEGGYEQFF.

The chain is built from TRBV7-2 and TRBJ2-1; the match to TRBD2 covers 11 bases. V trimming: 3 bases; J trimming: 6 bases; junction bases outside the gene matches: 4. The CDR3 extends over 15 amino acids. Germline values: CDR1 SGHTA, CDR2 FQGNSA. The CDR3 DNA follows: TGTGCCAGCAGCTTTAGCGGGAGGGAGGCCAATGAGCAGTTCTTC. This gives the protein CASSFSGREANEQFF.